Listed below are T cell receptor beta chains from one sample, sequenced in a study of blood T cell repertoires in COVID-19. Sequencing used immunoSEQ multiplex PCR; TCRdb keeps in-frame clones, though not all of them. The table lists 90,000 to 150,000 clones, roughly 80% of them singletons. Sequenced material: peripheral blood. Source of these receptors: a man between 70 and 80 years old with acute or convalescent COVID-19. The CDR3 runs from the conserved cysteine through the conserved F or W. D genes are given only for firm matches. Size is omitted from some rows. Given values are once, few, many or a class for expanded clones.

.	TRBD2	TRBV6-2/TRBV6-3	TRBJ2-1	TGTGCCAGCAGTTACTTGGGCGGGGGCTCCTACAATGAGCAGTTCTTC	CASSYLGGGSYNEQFF
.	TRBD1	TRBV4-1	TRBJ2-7	TGCGCCAGCAGCCAGTTTATTAGGGGACAGTACGAGCAGTACTTC	CASSQFIRGQYEQYF
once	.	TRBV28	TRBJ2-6	TGTGCCAGCAGTTTAATAGCCGGGGCCAACGTCCTGACTTTC	CASSLIAGANVLTF
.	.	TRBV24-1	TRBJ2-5	TGTGCCACCAGTGATCCGGACATTGGGACCCAGTACTTC	CATSDPDIGTQYF
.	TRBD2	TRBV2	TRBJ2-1	TGTGCCAGCAGCCTTGGACTAGCGGGGGCCGGTTACAATGAGCAGTTCTTC	CASSLGLAGAGYNEQFF
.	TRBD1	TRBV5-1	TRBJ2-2	TGCGCCAGCAGCGGATGGGGGACAGACATGAACACCGGGGAGCTGTTTTTT	CASSGWGTDMNTGELFF
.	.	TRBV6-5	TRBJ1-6	TGTGCCAGCAGACGGGGCGGGGACGGTAATTCACCCCTCCACTTT	CASRRGGDGNSPLHF
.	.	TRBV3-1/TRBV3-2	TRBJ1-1	TGTGCCAGCAGCTCCCGACAGAAGAACACTGAAGCTTTCTTT	CASSSRQKNTEAFF
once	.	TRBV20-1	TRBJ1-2	TGCAGTGCTCTTACGGGGTATGGCTACACCTTC	CSALTGYGYTF
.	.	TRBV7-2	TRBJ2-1	TGTGCCAGCAGCTTAGCTAGCGGATCAAGGTACAATGAGCAGTTCTTC	CASSLASGSRYNEQFF
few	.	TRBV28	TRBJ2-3	TGTGCCAGCAGTTTATCCGGTTTCTCGGGAACGGCAGATACGCAGTATTTT	CASSLSGFSGTADTQYF
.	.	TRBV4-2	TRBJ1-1	TGTGCCAGCAGCCGGAGAAACATGAACACTGAAGCTTTCTTT	CASSRRNMNTEAFF
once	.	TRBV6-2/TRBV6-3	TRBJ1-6	TGTGCCAGCAGTTACCCCTCCGGGACAAGAGGTTCACCCCTCCACTTT	CASSYPSGTRGSPLHF
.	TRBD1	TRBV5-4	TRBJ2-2	TGTGCCAGCAGCTTCGGGACAGACGGGGAGCTGTTTTTT	CASSFGTDGELFF
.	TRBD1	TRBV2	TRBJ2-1	TGTGCCAGCAATAACCGGGACAGGGATAATGAGCAGTTCTTC	CASNNRDRDNEQFF
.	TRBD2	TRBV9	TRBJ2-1	TGTGCCAGCAGCGTAGCCGGGACTAGCTATGAGCAGTTCTTC	CASSVAGTSYEQFF
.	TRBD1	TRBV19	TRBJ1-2	TGTGCCAGTAGTACAGGGACAGAAGCTAACTATGGCTACACCTTC	CASSTGTEANYGYTF
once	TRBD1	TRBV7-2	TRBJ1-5	TGTGCCAGCAGCTGGACAGGGGGCGGCAATCAGCCCCAGCATTTT	CASSWTGGGNQPQHF
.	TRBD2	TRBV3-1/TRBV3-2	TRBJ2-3	TGTGCCAGCAGCCAACGGGGGGGTTCAGATACGCAGTATTTT	CASSQRGGSDTQYF
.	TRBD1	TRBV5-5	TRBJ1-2	TGTGCCAGCAGCTGGGGACAGGGGGACGCTTATGGCTACACCTTC	CASSWGQGDAYGYTF
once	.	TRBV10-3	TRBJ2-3	TGTGCCATCAGTCACGGGGGGCCCACAGATACGCAGTATTTT	CAISHGGPTDTQYF
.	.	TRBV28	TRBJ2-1	TGTGCCAGCTGCACGGGAGGGGGCCATGAGCAGTTCTTC	CASCTGGGHEQFF
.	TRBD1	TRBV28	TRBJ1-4	TGTGCCAGCAGCGGATTACAGGGGGCTGAAAAACTGTTTTTT	CASSGLQGAEKLFF
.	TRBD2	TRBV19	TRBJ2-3	TGTGCCAGTAAGCCTTCTAGCGGGGGGAACACAGATACGCAGTATTTT	CASKPSSGGNTDTQYF
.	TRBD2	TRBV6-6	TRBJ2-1	TGTGCCAGCAGTCCACTCTCGGCTAGCGGGAGAAACAATGAGCAGTTCTTC	CASSPLSASGRNNEQFF
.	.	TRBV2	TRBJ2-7	TGTGCCAGCAGAGTTACAGGGTTCTCCTACGAGCAGTACTTC	CASRVTGFSYEQYF
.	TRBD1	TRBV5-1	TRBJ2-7	TGCGCCAGCAGCGCCGGGACAGCCTACGAGCAGTACTTC	CASSAGTAYEQYF
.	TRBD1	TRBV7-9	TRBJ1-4	TGTGCCAGCAGCCCGGCAGGGGGGAATGAAAAACTGTTTTTT	CASSPAGGNEKLFF
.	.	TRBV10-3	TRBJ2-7	TGTGCCATCAGTGGAGGCAGCACCTCCTACGAGCAGTACTTC	CAISGGSTSYEQYF
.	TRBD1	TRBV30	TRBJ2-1	TGTGCCTGGAGTAACTTCAGGGGGATGACTTCCTACAATGAGCAGTTCTTC	CAWSNFRGMTSYNEQFF
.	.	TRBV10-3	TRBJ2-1	TGTGCCATCAGTGAGTCGACCAGGTACAATGAGCAGTTCTTC	CAISESTRYNEQFF
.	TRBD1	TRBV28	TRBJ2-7	TGTGCCAGCAGTCCAGGGGGCGCTGAGTCCTACGAGCAGTACTTC	CASSPGGAESYEQYF
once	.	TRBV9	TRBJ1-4	TGTGCCAGCAGCGAGACCGGGACTTATGAAAAACTGTTTTTT	CASSETGTYEKLFF
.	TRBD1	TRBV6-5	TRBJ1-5	TGTGCCAGCAGTTACGTTCAGGGGGCCCAGCCCCAGCATTTT	CASSYVQGAQPQHF
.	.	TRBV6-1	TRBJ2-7	TGTGCCAGCAGTGAAGGGGGCCCTTACTACGAGCAGTACTTC	CASSEGGPYYEQYF
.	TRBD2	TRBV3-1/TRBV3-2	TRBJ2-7	TGTGCCAGCAGCCGGGGAAGTAGCGGGAGTTCCTACGAGCAGTACTTC	CASSRGSSGSSYEQYF
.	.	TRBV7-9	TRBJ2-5	TGTGCCAGCAGCATCGGGAGCCTCCAAGAGACCCAGTACTTC	CASSIGSLQETQYF
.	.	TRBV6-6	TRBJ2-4	TGTGCCAGCAGTTCGCACGAGACTAGAGGACAAAACATTCAGTACTTC	CASSSHETRGQNIQYF
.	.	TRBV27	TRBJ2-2	TGTGCCAGCAGTTTACAGGGGAACACCGGGGAGCTGTTTTTT	CASSLQGNTGELFF
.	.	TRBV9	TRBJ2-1	TGTGCCAGCAGCGTAGAGCAGGGGAACTACAATGAGCAGTTCTTC	CASSVEQGNYNEQFF
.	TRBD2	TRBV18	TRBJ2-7	TGTGCCAGCTCACCTTTTGACGGGAGGGCCTTTAGTAACGAGCAGTACTTC	CASSPFDGRAFSNEQYF
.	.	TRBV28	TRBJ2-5	TGTGCCAGCAGCCAATGGACTCAAAAAGAGACCCAGTACTTC	CASSQWTQKETQYF